The clone carrying this T cell receptor beta chain was picked up a small number of times. Its antigen is as yet unknown. Documented time point: week 23, last vaccination. It was 300 ug of mutant IDH1 20-mer peptide that made up each vaccine dose, given with topical imiquimod. These data belong to a study of a mutant IDH1 vaccine in newly diagnosed glioma. Turning to the study itself: Vaccine dosing followed radiotherapy by 4-6 weeks, or accompanied temozolomide cycles. Earlier therapy was either radiotherapy, temozolomide, or both, and most got both. Regarding the study as a whole: Among patients, around 95% showed immune responses induced by the vaccine. Pseudoprogression seemingly bore no relation to changes in top peripheral T cell clonotypes.

The CDR3 contains 14 residues. Germline CDR1 SEHNR, CDR2 FQNEAQ (reference sequence). The V gene lost 1 base and the J gene lost 3 bases, with 6 bases spanning the gap. Measured with immunoSEQ multiplex PCR; TCRdb has only the in-frame clones, and not every one. This table holds roughly 19,000 clones, roughly four fifths found once. This clonotype was sampled from a man between 25 and 39 years old with glioma. This rearrangement joins TRBV7-9 to TRBJ1-4; no clear D gene. Sample: PBMCs, taken from a glioma patient whose treatment included an IDH1 peptide vaccine. CDR3 nucleotide sequence: TGTGCCAGCAGCTTAGGGCAGGCTAATGAAAAACTGTTTTTT. This gives the protein CASSLGQANEKLFF.